What follows is one T cell receptor beta chain and its context. Its antigen is unknown. This CDR3 has 12 residues. Unmatched junction bases numbered 3, after V lost 6 bases and J lost 7 bases. This sample stems from a study of response to subunit inactivated influenza vaccine. Study outcomes and limitations: A suggestion made by the authors is that each seasonal influenza vaccination recruits few new T cells.

TCRdb re-called the RT-PCR reads with MiXCR, one entry per CDR3 protein. The sample carries more than 200,000 distinct CDR3 sequences, 12% recorded once. The sample in question was non-naive T cells sorted from PBMCs, obtained less than 15 days before vaccination. The V and J genes are TRBV12-3 or TRBV12-4 and TRBJ2-7, with 10 bases fitting TRBD1. The sequence came from a man aged 50-59 years who received an inactivated influenza vaccine. CDR3 nucleotides: TGTGCCAGCAGGTGGACAGGGGGAGAGCAGTACTTC. This encodes CASRWTGGEQYF.